This T cell receptor beta chain was sequenced in a study of regulatory T cells in long-lasting Graves disease. Combining iRepertoire HTBI primers with Arm-PCR of CDR3 regions, the authors built TCR beta libraries. Via MiXCR, TCRdb re-called the multiplex PCR reads, giving one row per CDR3 protein. The sample records 420,000 or so distinct CDR3 sequences, roughly 17% being singletons. The V end was cut by 1 base, the J end by 3 bases, with 13 bases between. The germline V gene encodes CDR1 SGHAT and CDR2 FQNNGV. The CDR3 has 15 residues. Time point defined: newly diagnosed GD, antithyroid drugs for less than 3 months. RNA from PBMCs was the source of the TCR library. This clonotype was seen many times. These data were also reused for a study on T cells in Graves' hyperthyroidism and ophthalmopathy.

The sequences come from peripheral blood mononuclear cells (PBMCs), collected at new diagnosis, from a patient treated with antithyroid drugs. This rearrangement joins TRBV11-2 to TRBJ2-7; D unclear. The sequence derives from a woman aged 18-29 years with Graves disease. The CDR3 spells CASSLAFSGFYEQYF. Written as DNA, the CDR3 is TGTGCCAGCAGCTTAGCTTTTTCAGGTTTCTACGAGCAGTACTTC.